The 8 T cell receptor beta chains below were found in one sample sequenced in a study of T cells after yellow fever vaccination. TCRdb re-analysed the 5' RACE reads in MiXCR, keeping a single row per CDR3 protein. The sample has under 30,000 distinct CDR3 sequences, around 5% seen once; the top ten hold about two fifths. The sample consisted of CD8+ T cells sorted from PBMCs, taken 10 days after the yellow fever booster vaccination. The receptor set was obtained from a man aged 25 to 45 who received the YFV17D yellow fever vaccine.

This clonotype appeared many times. This CDR3 is CASRRTGYSEAFF. The CDR3 DNA reads as TGTGCCAGCAGACGCACAGGGTATTCTGAAGCTTTCTTT. V gene TRBV2 combines with J gene TRBJ1-1, with a possible D match to TRBD1 (6 bases). V dropped 6 bases and J dropped 6 bases, with 14 bases sitting between them. Germline V gene sequence: CDR1 SNHLY, CDR2 FYNNEI. CDR3 size: 13 residues.

This clonotype has ten or more counts. V usage is TRBV2 and J usage is TRBJ2-7; tentative D call: TRBD1 (5 bases). Germline CDR1 reads SNHLY; CDR2 reads FYNNEI. V was shortened by 8 bases and J by 4 bases, with 12 bases between the two germline ends. The CDR3 contains 12 residues. In nucleotides, the CDR3 is TGTGCCAGCCTGGGGCCGGAATACGAGCAGTACTTC. It specifies CASLGPEYEQYF.

This clonotype came up many times. The rearrangement uses TRBV28 and TRBJ2-3, with 9 bases aligning to TRBD2. Germline V lookup: CDR1 MDHEN, CDR2 SYDVKM. After removal of 3 bases from V and 1 base from J, the junction contained 14 bases not matched to a gene. This CDR3 is built from 19 residues. CDR3 amino acids: CASSFSIAGDRRGTDTQYF. CDR3 DNA: TGTGCCAGCAGTTTTTCCATAGCGGGAGATCGTCGGGGCACAGATACGCAGTATTTT.

This clonotype was seen ten or more times. The chain combines TRBV15 with TRBJ2-3; 10 nucleotides align to TRBD1. Germline trimming cut 5 bases from V and 3 bases from J; bases unmatched to any gene: 5. Germline V gives CDR1 LNHNV, CDR2 YYDKDF (reference sequence). The CDR3 loop spans 15 amino acids. CDR3 sequence (DNA): TGTGCCACCAGCCGTCGGACAGGGGGAACAGATACGCAGTATTTT. Its protein product is CATSRRTGGTDTQYF.

This clonotype was counted at least ten times. The V and J genes are TRBV7-8 and TRBJ1-5; a weak D match, TRBD1 (5 bases). The V end lost 8 bases, the J end lost 0 bases, and 11 bases lay between the germline ends. Per the germline V gene, CDR1 is SGHVS and CDR2 is FQNEAQ. The CDR3 covers 14 residues. The chain's CDR3 is CASSGPDSNQPQHF. DNA for the CDR3: TGTGCCAGCTCGGGGCCAGATAGCAATCAGCCCCAGCATTTT.

This clonotype came up many times. J is TRBJ2-5 and V is TRBV9; tentatively, D is TRBD1 (6 bases). With 6 bases removed from V and 5 bases from J, the gap between germline ends came to 17 bases. The CDR3 spans 14 residues. Germline CDR1 and CDR2: SGDLS and YYNGEE. The CDR3 loop reads CASNLDSLSETQYF. The CDR3 DNA reads TGTGCCAGCAACTTGGACAGCCTTTCTGAGACCCAGTACTTC.

In this sample, this clonotype turned up many times. DNA of the CDR3: TGTGCTAGTGGTTTGGGACTCGCGGGGGGGGAGCTGTTTTTT. Translating gives CASGLGLAGGELFF. The chain combines TRBV12-5 with TRBJ2-2; maybe TRBD2 (6 bases). The CDR3 loop spans 14 amino acids. CDR1 is LGHNT and CDR2 is FRNRAP in the germline V gene. V dropped 1 base and J dropped 8 bases, with 11 bases sitting between them.

This clonotype has ten or more counts. The chain employs TRBV5-5 and TRBJ2-4; TRBD1 is a possible D gene (5 bases). This CDR3 comprises 15 residues. Germline CDR1 and CDR2: SGHKS and YYEKEE (reference sequence). Trimming took 4 bases from V and 4 from J, leaving 15 bases between them. Here the CDR3 reads CASSALGKGKNIQYF. Written as DNA, the CDR3 is TGTGCCAGCAGCGCCCTAGGGAAGGGGAAAAACATTCAGTACTTC.